This T cell receptor beta chain originates from a study of cytomegalovirus exposure and HLA in healthy donors. Background on the study: Early release data held some 80 million unique TCRs from HLA-typed donors. Findings and caveats of the study: The authors enumerated 164 TCR beta chains as linked to cytomegalovirus.

A multiplex PCR was run with 60 Vbeta primers and 13 Jbeta primers. The repertoire was sequenced with immunoSEQ multiplex PCR; TCRdb's copy has only in-frame clones and lacks some. This sample has about 120,000 clones, with roughly four fifths found just once. This clone was counted only a few times. Its antigen is not identified. Material for sequencing was PBMCs. The source of this sequence is a woman younger than 45 in good health and CMV-seronegative.

The chain's CDR3 is CATPRLYNEQFF. In DNA form, the CDR3 reads TGTGCCACCCCGCGGCTCTACAATGAGCAGTTCTTC. J is TRBJ2-1 and V is TRBV6-5; D is unresolved. The V end was cut by 10 bases, the J end by 3 bases, with 10 bases between. There are 12 residues in the CDR3. Germline V gives CDR1 MNHEY, CDR2 SVGAGI.